The text below deals with one TCR beta chain. Method: immunoSEQ multiplex PCR; TCRdb's copy keeps in-frame clones and lacks some. The sample lists 55,000 to 70,000 clones; about 90% were seen once. The V gene end was trimmed by 1 base and the J gene end by 6 bases; junction bases not matched to a gene: 3. CDR3 length: 15 amino acids. Germline V gene lookup returns CDR1 SGHNT and CDR2 YYREEE (reference sequence). The source of the sample is a study of blood T cell repertoires in COVID-19. Study as a whole: Some COVID-19 samples were acute and others convalescent; all came from the United States, Italy and Spain. Sample material is recorded as cDNA or gDNA derived from T cells, B-cell-depleted T cells, or PBMCs.

Recruited during active infection, patients (from Seattle) were subsequently followed longitudinally. The chain carries TRBV5-4 and TRBJ2-7; 14 bases are shared with TRBD2. The sequencing input was peripheral blood. This receptor was obtained from a woman aged 50 to 60 with COVID-19, enrolled during active disease. CDR3 nucleotide sequence: TGTGCCAGCAGCTTGCCGGGACTAGCGGGAGTCGAGCAGTACTTC. It specifies CASSLPGLAGVEQYF.